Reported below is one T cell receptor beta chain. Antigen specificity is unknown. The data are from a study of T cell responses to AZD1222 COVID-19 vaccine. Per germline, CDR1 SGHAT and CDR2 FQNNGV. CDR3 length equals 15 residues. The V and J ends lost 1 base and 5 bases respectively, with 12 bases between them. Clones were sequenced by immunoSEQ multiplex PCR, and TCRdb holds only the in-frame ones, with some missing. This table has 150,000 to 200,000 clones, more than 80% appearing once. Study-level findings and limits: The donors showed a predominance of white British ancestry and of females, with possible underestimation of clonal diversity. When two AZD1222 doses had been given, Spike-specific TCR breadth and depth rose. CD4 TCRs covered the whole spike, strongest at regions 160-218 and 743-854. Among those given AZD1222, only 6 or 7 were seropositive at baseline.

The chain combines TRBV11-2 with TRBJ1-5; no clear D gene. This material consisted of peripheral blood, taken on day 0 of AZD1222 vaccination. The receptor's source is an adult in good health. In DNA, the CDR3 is TGTGCCAGCAGCTTAGCCCGGGATCGCCATCAGCCCCAGCATTTT. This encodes CASSLARDRHQPQHF. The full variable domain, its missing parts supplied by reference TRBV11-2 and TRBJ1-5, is EAGVAQSPRYKIIEKRQSVAFWCNPISGHATLYWYQQILGQGPKLLIQFQNNGVVDDSQLPKDRFSAERLKGVDSTLKIQPAKLEDSAVYLCASSLARDRHQPQHFGDGTRLSIL.